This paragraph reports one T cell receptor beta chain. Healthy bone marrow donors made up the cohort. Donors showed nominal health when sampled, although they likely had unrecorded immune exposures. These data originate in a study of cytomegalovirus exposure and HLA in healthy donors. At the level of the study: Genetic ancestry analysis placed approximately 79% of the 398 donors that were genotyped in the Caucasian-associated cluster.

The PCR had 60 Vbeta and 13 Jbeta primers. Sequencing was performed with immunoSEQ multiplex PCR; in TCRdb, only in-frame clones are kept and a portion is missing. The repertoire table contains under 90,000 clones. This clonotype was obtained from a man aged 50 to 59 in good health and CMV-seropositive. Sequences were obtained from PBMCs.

CDR3 nucleotide sequence: TGTGCCAGCAGCGCTGGGGCCCCGGATACGCAGTATTTT. It yields the protein CASSAGAPDTQYF. V usage is TRBV9 and J usage is TRBJ2-3, with a weak D call TRBD1 (5 bases). CDR3 length equals 13 residues. From germline, CDR1 is SGDLS and CDR2 YYNGEE. Trimming left V 3 bases short and J 6 bases short, with 11 bases between. The full variable domain, with the rest looked up from reference TRBV9 and TRBJ2-3, is DSGVTQTPKHLITATGQRVTLRCSPRSGDLSVYWYQQSLDQGLQFLIQYYNGEERAKGNILERFSAQQFPDLHSELNLSSLELGDSALYFCASSAGAPDTQYFGPGTRLTVL.